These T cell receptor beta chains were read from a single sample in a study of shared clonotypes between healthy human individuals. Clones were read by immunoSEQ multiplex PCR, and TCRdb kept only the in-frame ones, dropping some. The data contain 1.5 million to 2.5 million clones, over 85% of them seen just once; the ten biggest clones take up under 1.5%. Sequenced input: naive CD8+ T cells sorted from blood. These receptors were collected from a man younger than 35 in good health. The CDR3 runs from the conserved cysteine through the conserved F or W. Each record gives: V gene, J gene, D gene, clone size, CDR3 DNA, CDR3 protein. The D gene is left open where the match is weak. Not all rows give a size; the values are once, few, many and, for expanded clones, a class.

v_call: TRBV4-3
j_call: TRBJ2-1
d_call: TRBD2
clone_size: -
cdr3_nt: TGCGCCAGCAGCCCCCTATTTCCTAGCGGGAGCCTCTACAATGAGCAGTTCTTC
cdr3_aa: CASSPLFPSGSLYNEQFF

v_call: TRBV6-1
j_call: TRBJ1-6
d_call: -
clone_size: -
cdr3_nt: TGTGCCAGCAGTGATTCTGGGTTGGGAAATTCACCCCTCCACTTT
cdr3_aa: CASSDSGLGNSPLHF

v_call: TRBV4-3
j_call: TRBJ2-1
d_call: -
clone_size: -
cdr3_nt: TGCGCCAGCAGCCAAGAGGTAGCGCCATCCTACAATGAGCAGTTCTTC
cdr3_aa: CASSQEVAPSYNEQFF

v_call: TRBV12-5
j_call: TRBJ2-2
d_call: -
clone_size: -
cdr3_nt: TGTGCTAGTGGTTTCCGCCTGGGCGGGGCCAACACCGGGGAGCTGTTTTTT
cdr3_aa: CASGFRLGGANTGELFF

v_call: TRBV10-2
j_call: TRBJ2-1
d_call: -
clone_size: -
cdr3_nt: TGCGCCAGCAGGTTTAGGGACAATGAGCAGTTCTTC
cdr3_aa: CASRFRDNEQFF

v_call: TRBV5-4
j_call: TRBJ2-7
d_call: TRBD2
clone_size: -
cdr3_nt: TGTGCCAGCAGCCCAACGGGACTAGACTACGAGCAGTACTTC
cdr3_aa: CASSPTGLDYEQYF

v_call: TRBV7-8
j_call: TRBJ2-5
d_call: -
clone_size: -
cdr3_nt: TGTGCCAGCAGCTCTCCTGGGGTAGAGGAAGAGACCCAGTACTTC
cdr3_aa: CASSSPGVEEETQYF

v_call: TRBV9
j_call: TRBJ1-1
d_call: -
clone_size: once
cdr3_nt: TGTGCCAGCAGCCCACTCATCATGGACACTGAAGCTTTCTTT
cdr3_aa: CASSPLIMDTEAFF

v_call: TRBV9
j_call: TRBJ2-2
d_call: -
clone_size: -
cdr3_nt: TGTGCCAGCAGACTCGGTGGGGCTGGCGGGGAGCTGTTTTTT
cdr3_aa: CASRLGGAGGELFF

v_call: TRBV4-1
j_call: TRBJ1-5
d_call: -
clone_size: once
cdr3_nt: TGCGCCAGCACACCAGGGCAGTTTTCGGAGCCCCAGCATTTT
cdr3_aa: CASTPGQFSEPQHF

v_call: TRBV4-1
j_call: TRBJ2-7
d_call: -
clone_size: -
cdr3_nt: TGCGCCAGCAGCCAAGCCCAGACAGGCCTCTACGAGCAGTACTTC
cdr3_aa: CASSQAQTGLYEQYF

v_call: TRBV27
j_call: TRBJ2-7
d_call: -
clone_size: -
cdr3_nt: TGTGCCAGCAGTCCCCTTGGCGGGGCCTTTATATACCTCAGCTCCTACGAGCAGTACTTC
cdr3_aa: CASSPLGGAFIYLSSYEQYF

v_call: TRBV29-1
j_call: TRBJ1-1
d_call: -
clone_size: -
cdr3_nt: TGCAGCGCCTTGGGTGGGGTTCTGGCCACTGAAGCTTTCTTT
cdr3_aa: CSALGGVLATEAFF

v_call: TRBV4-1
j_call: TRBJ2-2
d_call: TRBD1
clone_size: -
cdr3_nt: TGCGCCAGCAGCCATGGCTCCGGGACAGGGGACACCGGGGAGCTGTTTTTT
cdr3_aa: CASSHGSGTGDTGELFF

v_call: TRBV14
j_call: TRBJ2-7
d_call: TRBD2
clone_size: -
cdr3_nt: TGTGCCAGCAGCGATGAATTAGCGGGAGCGTACGAGCAGTACTTC
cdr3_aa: CASSDELAGAYEQYF

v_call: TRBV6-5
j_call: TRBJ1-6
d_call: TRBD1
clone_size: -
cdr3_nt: TGTGCCAGCAGTTACGTCGGGACAGCTTTTTCACCCCTCCACTTT
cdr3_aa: CASSYVGTAFSPLHF

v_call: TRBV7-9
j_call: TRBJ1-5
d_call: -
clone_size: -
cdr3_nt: TGTGCCAGCAGCTTGCAAGGTCAGCCCCAGCATTTT
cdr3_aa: CASSLQGQPQHF

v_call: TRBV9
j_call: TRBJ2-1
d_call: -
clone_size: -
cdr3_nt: TGTGCCAGCAGCACCCAGACTAGTTACAATGAGCAGTTCTTC
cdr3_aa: CASSTQTSYNEQFF

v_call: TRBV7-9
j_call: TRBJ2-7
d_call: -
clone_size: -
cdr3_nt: TGTGCCAGCAGCTTCCAGGACAACTACGAGCAGTACTTC
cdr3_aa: CASSFQDNYEQYF

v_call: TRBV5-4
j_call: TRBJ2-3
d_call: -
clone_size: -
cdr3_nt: TGTGCCAGCAGGACTAAGGGGAGAGATACGCAGTATTTT
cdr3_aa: CASRTKGRDTQYF

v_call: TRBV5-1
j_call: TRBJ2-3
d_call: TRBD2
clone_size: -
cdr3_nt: TGCGCCAGCAGCTTGGGCGGCGGGAGAGGGTTGGATACGCAGTATTTT
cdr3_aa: CASSLGGGRGLDTQYF

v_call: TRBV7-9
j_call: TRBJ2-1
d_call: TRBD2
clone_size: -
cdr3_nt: TGTGCCAGCGGGACTAGCGGGCCAACAAGGGTGTTGGGTGAGCAGTTCTTC
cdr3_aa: CASGTSGPTRVLGEQFF

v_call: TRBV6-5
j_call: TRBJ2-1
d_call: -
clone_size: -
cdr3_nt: TGTGCCAGCAGCCTACAGGGCGATGAGCAGTTCTTC
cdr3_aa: CASSLQGDEQFF

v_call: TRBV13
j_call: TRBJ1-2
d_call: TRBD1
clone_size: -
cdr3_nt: TGTGCCAGCAGCTCCACAGGGGACTTATTCGGCTACACCTTC
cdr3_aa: CASSSTGDLFGYTF

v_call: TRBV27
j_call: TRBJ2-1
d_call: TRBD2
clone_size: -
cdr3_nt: TGTGCCAGCAGTTTAACAGCGGGATTAAATGAGCAGTTCTTC
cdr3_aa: CASSLTAGLNEQFF

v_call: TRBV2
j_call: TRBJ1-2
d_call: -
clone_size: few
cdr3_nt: TGTGCCAGCAAGGCAGGGGTTACCGGTGGCTACACCTTC
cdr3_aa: CASKAGVTGGYTF

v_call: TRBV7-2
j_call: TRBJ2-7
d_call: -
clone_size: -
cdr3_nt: TGTGCCAGCAGCTCGACAGAAGTCCCCGAGCAGTACTTC
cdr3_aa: CASSSTEVPEQYF

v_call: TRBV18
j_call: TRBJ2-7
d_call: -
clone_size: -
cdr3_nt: TGTGCCAGCTCACCAAGCAAAGTGGAAGGGCTCTACGAGCAGTACTTC
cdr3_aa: CASSPSKVEGLYEQYF

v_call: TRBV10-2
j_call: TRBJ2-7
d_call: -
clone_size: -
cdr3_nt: TGCGCCAGCTCCTCGGGGCCGGGGACTTCCTACGAGCAGTACTTC
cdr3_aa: CASSSGPGTSYEQYF

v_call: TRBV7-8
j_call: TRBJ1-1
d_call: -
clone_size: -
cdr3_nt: TGTGCCAGCAGCCCGACATCTCAGTGGGGCGTGGGGAACACTGAAGCTTTCTTT
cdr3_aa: CASSPTSQWGVGNTEAFF

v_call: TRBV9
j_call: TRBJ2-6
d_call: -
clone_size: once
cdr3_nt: TGTGCCAGCAGCGTAGAGGGTACTGGGGCCAACGTCCTGACTTTC
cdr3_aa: CASSVEGTGANVLTF

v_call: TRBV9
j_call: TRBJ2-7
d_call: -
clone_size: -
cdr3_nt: TGTGCCAGCAGCGTAGACGCAGGGAGCTCCTACGAGCAGTACTTC
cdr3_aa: CASSVDAGSSYEQYF

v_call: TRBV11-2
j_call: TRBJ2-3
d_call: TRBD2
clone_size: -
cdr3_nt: TGTGCCAGCAGCTTAGATCCCCCTTGGCGGGAGGGCCCTCTTACAGATACGCAGTATTTT
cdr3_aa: CASSLDPPWREGPLTDTQYF

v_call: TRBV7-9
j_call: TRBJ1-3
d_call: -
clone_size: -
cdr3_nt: TGTGCCAGCAGCTTAGGGGACGGAAGCTTCTCTGGAAACACCATATATTTT
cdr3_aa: CASSLGDGSFSGNTIYF

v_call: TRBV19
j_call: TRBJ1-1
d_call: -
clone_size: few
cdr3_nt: TGTGCCAGTAGTATAGTCACGGAGACTGAAGCTTTCTTT
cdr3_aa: CASSIVTETEAFF

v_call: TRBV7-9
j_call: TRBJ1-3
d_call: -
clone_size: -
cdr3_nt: TGTGCCAGCAGCCCATCGGGAGGGGTAATGGACACCATATATTTT
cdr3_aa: CASSPSGGVMDTIYF

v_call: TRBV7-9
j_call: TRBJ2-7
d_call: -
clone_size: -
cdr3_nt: TGTGCCAGCAGCTTAGCCTACAGTCCCGAGCAGTACTTC
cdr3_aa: CASSLAYSPEQYF

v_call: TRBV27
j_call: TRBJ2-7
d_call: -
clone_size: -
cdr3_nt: TGTGCCAGCAGTTTATCGTCCAGGGCCTCCTACGAGCAGTACTTC
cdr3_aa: CASSLSSRASYEQYF

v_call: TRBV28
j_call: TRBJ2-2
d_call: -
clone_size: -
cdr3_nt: TGTGCCAGCAGTTTTGGGGGCGGGGAGCTGTTTTTT
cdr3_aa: CASSFGGGELFF

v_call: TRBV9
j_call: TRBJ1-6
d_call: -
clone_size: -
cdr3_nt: TGTGCCAGCAGCGTAGTAGGATACGATAATTCACCCCTCCACTTT
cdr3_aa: CASSVVGYDNSPLHF

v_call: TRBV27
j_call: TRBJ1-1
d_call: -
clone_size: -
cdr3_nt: TGTGCCAGCAGTTTCATCTGGGGTGCCACTGAAGCTTTCTTT
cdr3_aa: CASSFIWGATEAFF

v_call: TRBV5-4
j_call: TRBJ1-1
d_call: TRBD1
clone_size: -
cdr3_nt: TGTGCCAGCAGCCCCGGGACAGGGGGCCTGAACACTGAAGCTTTCTTT
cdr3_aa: CASSPGTGGLNTEAFF

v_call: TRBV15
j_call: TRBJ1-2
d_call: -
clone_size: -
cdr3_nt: TGTGCCACCAGCAGGGACAGTTTCTATGGCTACACCTTC
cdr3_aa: CATSRDSFYGYTF

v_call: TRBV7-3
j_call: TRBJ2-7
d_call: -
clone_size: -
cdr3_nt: TGTGCCAGCAGCTTAATCGGGAATGGCTACGAGCAGTACTTC
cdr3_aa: CASSLIGNGYEQYF

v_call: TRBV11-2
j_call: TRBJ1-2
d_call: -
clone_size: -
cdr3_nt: TGTGCCAGCAGCTTAGATCCAGGGGACCGTGGCTACACCTTC
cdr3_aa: CASSLDPGDRGYTF

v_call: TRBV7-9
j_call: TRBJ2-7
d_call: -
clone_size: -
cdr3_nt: TGTGCCAGCAGCTTAGCATATACCTACGAGCAGTACTTC
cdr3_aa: CASSLAYTYEQYF

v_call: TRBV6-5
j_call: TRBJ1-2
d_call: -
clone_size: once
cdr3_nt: TGTGCCAGCAGTTACGATCACGGGACGAGCTATGGCTACACCTTC
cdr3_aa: CASSYDHGTSYGYTF

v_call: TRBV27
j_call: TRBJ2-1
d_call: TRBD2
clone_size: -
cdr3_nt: TGTGCCAGCAGTCCAAATAGCGGGGGGGCGAATGAGCAGTTCTTC
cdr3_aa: CASSPNSGGANEQFF

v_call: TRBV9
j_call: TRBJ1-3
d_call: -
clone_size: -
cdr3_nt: TGTGCCAGCAGCGGACAGGTTAATGGAAACACCATATATTTT
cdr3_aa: CASSGQVNGNTIYF

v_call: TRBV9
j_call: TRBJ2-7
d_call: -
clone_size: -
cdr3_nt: TGTGCCAGCAGCGGGGACGGGTACGAGCAGTACTTC
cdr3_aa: CASSGDGYEQYF

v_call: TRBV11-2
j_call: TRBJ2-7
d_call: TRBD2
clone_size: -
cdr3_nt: TGTGCCAGCAGCTTAAGCGGGAGTGCGTACGAGCAGTACTTC
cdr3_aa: CASSLSGSAYEQYF

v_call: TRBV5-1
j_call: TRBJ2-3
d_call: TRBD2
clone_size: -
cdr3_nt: TGCGCCAGCAGCTTGGTTCCTAGCGGGGGACTTACAGATACGCAGTATTTT
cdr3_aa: CASSLVPSGGLTDTQYF

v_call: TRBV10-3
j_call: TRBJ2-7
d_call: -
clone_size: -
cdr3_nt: TGTGCCATCAGTGAGTCGGGTAGCTCCTACGAGCAGTACTTC
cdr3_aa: CAISESGSSYEQYF

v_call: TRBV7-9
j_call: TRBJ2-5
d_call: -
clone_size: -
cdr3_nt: TGTGCCAGCAGACGGTCTCAAGAGACCCAGTACTTC
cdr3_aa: CASRRSQETQYF

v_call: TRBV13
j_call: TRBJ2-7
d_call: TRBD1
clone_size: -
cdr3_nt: TGTGCCAGCAGCCCTCGGACAGGGGCGGACGAGCAGTACTTC
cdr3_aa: CASSPRTGADEQYF

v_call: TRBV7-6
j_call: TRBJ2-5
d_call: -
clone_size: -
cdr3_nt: TGTGCCAGCAGCTTAGAGATGGAGGAGACCCAGTACTTC
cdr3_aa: CASSLEMEETQYF

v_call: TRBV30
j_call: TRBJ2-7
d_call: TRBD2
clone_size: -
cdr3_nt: TGTGCCTGGAGTGTAGGGACTAGCGGGAGTTTTGACGACGAGCAGTACTTC
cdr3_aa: CAWSVGTSGSFDDEQYF

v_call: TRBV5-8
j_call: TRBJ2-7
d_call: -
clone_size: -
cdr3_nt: TGTGCCAGCAGCTTGGCCGATAACTCCTACGAGCAGTACTTC
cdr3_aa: CASSLADNSYEQYF